The T cell receptor beta chain described here comes from a study of cytomegalovirus exposure and HLA in healthy donors. The study's findings and limits: Most sequenced TCRs were rare (though some public TCRs occurred in many donors). Cytomegalovirus association was listed for around 180 TCR beta chains. Diagnosis of cytomegalovirus status made by the classifier reportedly showed high specificity and sensitivity.

The donors were members of the approximately 130-subject validation cohort (separate from the approximately 670-subject first cohort). Data came from immunoSEQ multiplex PCR; TCRdb stores just in-frame clones and leaves some out. This table holds approximately 100,000 clones, roughly 92% found once. V lost 6 bases to trimming and J lost 5 bases, with 14 bases between them. The CDR3 spans 13 residues. Germline V CDR1 and CDR2: LNHDA, SQIVND (reference sequence). Regarding this clone: What it binds is unknown.

This TCR came from a woman in her thirties in good health and CMV-seropositive. This chain joins TRBV19 and TRBJ2-7; possibly TRBD1 for D (5 bases). The sample comprised PBMCs. CDR3 residues: CASSSTVYDEQYF. CDR3 sequence (DNA): TGTGCCAGTAGCTCGACAGTTTACGACGAGCAGTACTTC.